Below, 18 T cell receptor beta chains from the same sample are listed, as sequenced in a study of cytomegalovirus exposure and HLA in healthy donors. PCR employed 60 Vbeta and 13 Jbeta primers. Libraries were prepared by immunoSEQ multiplex PCR; TCRdb keeps only in-frame clonotypes and omits some of them. This table holds approximately 150,000 clones. Sample: PBMCs. Receptor source: a woman aged 18-35 years in good health and CMV-seronegative.

This chain joins TRBV7-2 and TRBJ1-1; D gene unclear. Germline loops: CDR1 SGHTA, CDR2 FQGNSA. The CDR3 is made up of 15 amino acids. V was pared by 2 bases and J by 2 bases, with 12 bases between. CDR3 loop: CASSLRRGYNTEAFF. DNA for the CDR3: TGTGCCAGCAGCTTACGCCGGGGATATAACACTGAAGCTTTCTTT.

The chain has TRBV15 and TRBJ2-7; 8 bases align to TRBD1. V lost 5 bases to trimming and J lost 2 bases; unmatched junction nucleotides: 5. The germline V gene has CDR1 LNHNV and CDR2 YYDKDF (reference sequence). CDR3 length: 14 residues. The DNA of the CDR3 is TGTGCCACCAGCCGCACAGGGGGGACCTACGAGCAGTACTTC. This encodes CATSRTGGTYEQYF.

The chain joins TRBV5-4 to TRBJ1-1; D perhaps matches TRBD1 (6 bases). The CDR3 extends over 15 amino acids. Germline V gene lookup returns CDR1 SGHNT and CDR2 YYREEE (reference sequence). Trimming pared 4 bases from V and 1 base from J, leaving 14 bases between. The CDR3 coding sequence is TGTGCCAGCAGCGGAACTCAGGGGAGGAACACTGAAGCTTTCTTT. It specifies CASSGTQGRNTEAFF.

The chain links TRBV11-3 to TRBJ1-2, with 7 bases matching TRBD1. Germline values: CDR1 SGHNT, CDR2 YENEEA. V lost 4 bases, J lost 0 bases, and 5 bases stayed unmatched. The CDR3 is made up of 15 amino acids. For the CDR3, the DNA is TGTGCCAGCAGCTCTCCGACAGGGCCTAACTATGGCTACACCTTC. Encoded protein: CASSSPTGPNYGYTF.

The J gene is TRBJ1-6, the V gene TRBV18; perhaps TRBD1 as D (6 bases). This CDR3 spans 17 amino acids. V lost 3 bases, J lost 3 bases, and 15 bases lay in between. Germline assignment: CDR1 KGHSH and CDR2 LQKENI. The DNA for the CDR3 is TGTGCCAGCTCACCGACGGGATCGACAGGCTATAATTCACCCCTCCACTTT. This translates into CASSPTGSTGYNSPLHF.

The V and J genes are TRBV5-1 and TRBJ2-1; 8 bases line up with TRBD2. This CDR3 has 14 residues. In germline, CDR1 is SGHRS, CDR2 YFSETQ. Trimming removed 4 bases from V and 2 bases from J; junction bases left unmatched: 2. The CDR3 loop is CASSAGGPYNEQFF. The CDR3, as DNA: TGCGCCAGCAGCGCGGGAGGACCCTACAATGAGCAGTTCTTC.

This chain joins TRBV6-1 and TRBJ1-3; a weak D match, TRBD1 (6 bases). The V end was cut by 7 bases, the J end by 0 bases, with 13 bases between. The CDR3 consists of 15 residues. Germline-derived CDR1 and CDR2 are MNHNS and SASEGT. The CDR3 bases are TGTGCCAGCACAGGGGCTGTTTTCTCTGGAAACACCATATATTTT. Amino acid sequence: CASTGAVFSGNTIYF.

With respect to this clone: The junction differs from germline at one of its ends, possibly a read error. V is TRBV15 and J is TRBJ2-3, with no clear D. Germline values: CDR1 LNHNV, CDR2 YYDKDF (reference sequence). The CDR3 is 15 amino acids. CDR3 loop: CATSRDPGGTDTQYF. The CDR3 DNA reads TGTGCCACCAGCCGAGATCCGGGTGGCACAGATACGCAGTATTTT. Filled out from reference TRBV15 and TRBJ2-3, the complete variable domain reads DAMVIQNPRYQVTQFGKPVTLSCSQTLNHNVMYWYQQKSSQAPKLLFHYYDKDFNNEADTPDNFQSRRPNTSFCFLDIRSPGLGDTAMYLCATSRDPGGTDTQYFGPGTRLTVL.

The chain joins TRBV6-1 to TRBJ1-6; D remains ambiguous. V lost 1 base and J 7 bases, leaving 17 bases between the germline ends. CDR1 and CDR2 (germline): MNHNS, SASEGT. CDR3 length: 17 amino acids. The CDR3 sequence is CASSEVLMSVRNSPLHF. The DNA of the CDR3 is TGTGCCAGCAGTGAAGTTTTGATGTCGGTGAGGAATTCACCCCTCCACTTT.

The V call is TRBV25-1, the J call TRBJ1-1, with D possibly TRBD1 on 6 matching bases. Trimming pared 2 bases from V and 9 bases from J, leaving 13 bases between. The CDR3 runs 13 residues. Germline-derived CDR1 and CDR2 are MGHDK and SYGVNS. The CDR3 here is CASSERTVEKAFF. The CDR3 DNA is TGTGCCAGCAGTGAAAGGACAGTCGAAAAAGCTTTCTTT.

The chain carries TRBV10-1 and TRBJ2-3, with a possible D match to TRBD2 (6 bases). CDR3 length equals 14 residues. The V and J ends lost 2 bases and 7 bases respectively, with 13 bases between them. Germline-derived CDR1 and CDR2 are WNHNN and SYGVQD (reference sequence). CDR3 sequence (DNA): TGCGCCAGCAGTGAGGGGGAGGAAGCCTATACGCAGTATTTT. Protein sequence: CASSEGEEAYTQYF.

The rearrangement links TRBV5-5 to TRBJ2-7, with a weak D call TRBD2 (5 bases). This CDR3 comprises 15 residues. The V end lost 5 bases, the J end lost 3 bases, and 18 bases lay between the germline ends. Germline-derived CDR1 and CDR2 are SGHKS and YYEKEE (reference sequence). The CDR3: CASSSGSSGYYEQYV. The CDR3 DNA is TGTGCCAGCAGTTCTGGCTCAAGCGGATACTACGAGCAGTACGTC.

The chain joins TRBV6-5 to TRBJ1-1; D gene ambiguous. Germline loops: CDR1 MNHEY, CDR2 SVGAGI. The CDR3 is 13 amino acids. Trimming took 1 base from V and 1 from J, leaving 4 bases between them. CDR3 loop: CASSYLQNTEAFF. In DNA form, the CDR3 reads TGTGCCAGCAGTTACTTACAGAACACTGAAGCTTTCTTT.

V usage is TRBV11-3 and J usage is TRBJ1-2, with D maybe TRBD1 (6 bases). Per the germline V gene, CDR1 is SGHNT and CDR2 is YENEEA. The CDR3 runs to 15 residues. V lost 5 bases and J lost 4, with 17 bases in between. The CDR3 loop is CASSPRGQGPYGYTF. CDR3 in DNA: TGTGCCAGCAGCCCCCGTGGGCAGGGGCCCTATGGCTACACCTTC.

The rearrangement joins TRBV6-1 to TRBJ2-1, with D perhaps matching TRBD2 (5 bases). The V gene lost 4 bases and the J gene lost 3 bases, with 10 bases spanning the gap. Germline lookup yields CDR1 MNHNS and CDR2 SASEGT. The CDR3 loop spans 14 amino acids. In DNA form, the CDR3 reads TGTGCCAGCAGTGGTGGTGCGGGCTACAATGAGCAGTTCTTC. The encoded protein is CASSGGAGYNEQFF.

V usage is TRBV25-1 and J usage is TRBJ1-6; D is undetermined. The CDR3 spans 12 residues. The V end lost 7 bases, the J end lost 10 bases, and 11 bases lay between the germline ends. CDR1 is MGHDK, CDR2 SYGVNS, per germline. The CDR3 spells CASTPGDSPLHF. The CDR3 DNA is TGTGCCAGCACCCCGGGAGACTCACCCCTCCACTTT.

J is TRBJ2-3 and V is TRBV7-3; possible D gene TRBD1, 5 bases. CDR3 length equals 14 residues. Germline-derived CDR1 and CDR2 are SGHTA and FQGTGA. Trimming removed 5 bases from V and 4 bases from J, with 13 bases in between. The CDR3 here is CASSPQGRADTQYF. CDR3 nucleotide sequence: TGTGCCAGCAGCCCGCAGGGTCGCGCAGATACGCAGTATTTT.

The chain has TRBV18 and TRBJ1-1; D possibly corresponds to TRBD1 (5 bases). This CDR3 contains 13 residues. Germline-derived CDR1 and CDR2 are KGHSH and LQKENI. V lost 3 bases to trimming and J lost 8 bases, with 13 bases between them. The CDR3 loop reads CASSPPQTDEAFF. The CDR3 DNA reads TGTGCCAGCTCACCTCCCCAGACAGACGAAGCTTTCTTT.